Here is one T cell receptor beta chain with its context. The antigen it recognizes is unknown. Qualities for individual bases were not recorded, and no much larger clone is one base off. This sample was included in a study of blood T cells in healthy people across ages (dated by TCRdb to between 2014 and 2017). For the study in its entirety: In model experiments, template switching captured roughly one uniquely barcoded TCR beta cDNA molecule for every two T cells. Donors of different ages were randomly distributed across sequencing lanes to avoid experimental bias. To track age-related changes in TCR beta repertoire diversity, the study relied on deep sequencing normalized with unique cDNA molecular identifiers. Four age groups were formed from the donors: young (average about 16 years), middle-aged (less than 40), aged (under 70) and long-lived (82). The study analyzed two additional independent replicas of 1 million unique cDNA reads from the same blood draw for two donors, one aged 18 to 30 and one aged 80 or older. What the study reported, not specific to this receptor: Donor CMV infection status was unknown, potentially confounding age-related changes in expanded clonotypes. Total diversity estimates from one million sequenced T cells were considered lower bounds and underestimates. Conclusive comparison of naive and antigen-experienced compartments was prevented by the profiling of bulk unsorted PBMCs. The long-lived group showed more naive CD4+ T cells, fewer expanded clones and increased TCR diversity than the aged group, suggesting age selection. There was a strong correlation between observed TCR beta diversity and the percentage of naive T cells measured by flow cytometry. As age increased, observed TCR beta diversity per million T cells dropped in a roughly linear way, and a significant reduction was already evident by age 40.

The CDR3 holds 12 amino acids from the cysteine to the phenylalanine. Just CDR3 DNA is preserved here, 36 bases in frame from base 1. V ends up 5 bases short and J 5 bases short, with an unmatched junction base count of 5. Reading the germline V gene (reference sequence) gives CDR1 DFQATT and CDR2 SNEGSKA. Receptor libraries were prepared by 5' RACE. Sequencing was carried out with an Illumina HiSeq 2500. A second PCR of 7 to 11 cycles was performed with a sample-barcoded 5' primer and a J-beta primer mix. A template-switch 5' adaptor carrying 12 random nucleotides introduced a unique molecular identifier onto each TCR beta cDNA molecule. Each sample yielded at least 2.5 million CDR3-containing paired-end reads. The Mint cDNA synthesis kit, primed by a TRBC-specific oligonucleotide, was used to synthesize first-strand cDNA from all RNA. After uracil-DNA glycosylase treatment, a first 18-cycle PCR used universal primers M1SS and BC2_uni_R on all cDNA. The source study handled its data this way. For normalization, 1 million high-quality reads were randomly selected from each sample, with every read carrying a distinct molecular identifier. Reads sharing molecular identifiers were discarded rather than binned into consensus sequences. CDR3 identification, clonotype clustering and error correction used MiTCR with a Q25 quality threshold and the strictest error-elimination algorithm. A nonparametric unseen species model with Euler transformation was used to estimate a lower bound on total TCR beta diversity. TCRdb passed the public sequencing reads through fastp at Q25 and MiXCR, retaining productive beta sequences. Duplicate CDR3 protein sequences are folded into a single record with the most common DNA and genes. TCRdb, not the original authors, processed these V and J calls. The sample includes over a million distinct CDR3 sequences, with under 45% observed a single time. Under 20% of the sample comes from the top ten.

The approximately 41 donors, aged about 6 to 90 years, were systemically healthy Caucasian individuals from Russia. Around 9.8 milliliters of peripheral blood were collected from each donor into EDTA-treated Vacutainer tubes. PBMCs were isolated by Ficoll-Paque density-gradient centrifugation, with at least 6.5 million obtained per sample. Total RNA, at least 6 micrograms per sample, was extracted from PBMCs with Trizol reagent. The percentages of naive CD45RAhigh/CD27high T cells were determined by flow cytometry on a PBMC aliquot from every donor. The sample taken for sequencing was blood. The source is a woman aged 55-70 years in good health. The chain joins TRBV20-1 to TRBJ2-7; 8 middle bases align to TRBD1. The CDR3 region reads CSAGQGLNEQYF. The bases are TGCAGTGCTGGACAGGGTCTAAACGAGCAGTACTTC.